This record looks at one T cell receptor (beta chain) sequence and its context. This CDR3 has 15 residues. V lost 5 bases and J 3 bases, leaving 13 bases between the germline ends. Per germline, CDR1 LGHNT and CDR2 FRNRAP. These data originate in a study of cytomegalovirus exposure and HLA in healthy donors. The PCR had 60 Vbeta and 13 Jbeta primers. Sequenced by immunoSEQ multiplex PCR; TCRdb stores in-frame clones only, minus some. The data hold some 250,000 clones, with 82% observed a single time. Sequences were obtained from PBMCs. The chain carries TRBV12-5 and TRBJ2-2; D perhaps matches TRBD1 (6 bases). This receptor was identified in a woman in her thirties or forties in good health and CMV-seropositive. CDR3 loop: CASGLGRGYTGELFF. DNA for the CDR3: TGTGCTAGTGGTCTGGGCAGGGGATACACCGGGGAGCTGTTTTTT.